The 30 T cell receptor beta chains reported below all come from one sample, sequenced in a study of long-term antiretroviral therapy in people with HIV. The assay, immunoSEQ v3.0, was run at survey level. Assay used: immunoSEQ multiplex PCR; TCRdb lists only in-frame clones, some missing. The sample has over 30,000 clones, 85% to 90% seen once; the top ten hold about 5.7%. The source material was unsorted PBMCs, sampled 3.1 years after starting antiretroviral therapy. The receptors were gathered from a woman aged 45-60 years with HIV.

The J gene is TRBJ1-3, the V gene TRBV18; TRBD1 agrees at 7 bases. The CDR3 covers 16 residues. Germline V gene lookup returns CDR1 KGHSH and CDR2 LQKENI. Trimming removed 6 bases from V and 0 bases from J; junction bases left unmatched: 8. CDR3 amino acids: CASSQETGSSGNTIYF. CDR3 sequence (DNA): TGTGCCAGCTCCCAGGAGACAGGGAGCTCTGGAAACACCATATATTTT.

The chain has TRBV7-2 and TRBJ2-1, with 9 bases lining up with TRBD2. The CDR3 runs to 16 residues. Per the germline V gene, CDR1 is SGHTA and CDR2 is FQGNSA. Trimming at V came to 6 bases and at J to 7 bases, leaving 13 bases not matched to a gene. CDR3 protein: CASSSRGGGAGNEQFF. CDR3 coding DNA: TGTGCCAGCAGTTCTCGGGGCGGGGGGGCCGGGAATGAGCAGTTCTTC.

This chain links TRBV14 with TRBJ2-7, with D unresolved. The CDR3 loop spans 14 amino acids. Germline V CDR1 and CDR2: SGHDN, FVKESK. The V end was cut by 0 bases, the J end by 1 base, with 7 bases between. For the CDR3, the DNA is TGTGCCAGCAGCCAAGAGATTGGTTCCTACGAGCAGTACTTC. This gives the protein CASSQEIGSYEQYF.

The rearrangement uses TRBV2 and TRBJ1-5; TRBD1 matches 9 bases. The germline CDR1 and CDR2 sequences are SNHLY and FYNNEI. V lost 1 base, J lost 0 bases, and 16 bases stayed unmatched. This CDR3 comprises 21 residues. The CDR3 here is CASSEVGDRGASRYSNQPQHF. The CDR3 DNA is TGTGCCAGCAGTGAAGTGGGAGACAGGGGGGCCTCCCGGTATAGCAATCAGCCCCAGCATTTT.

The rearrangement joins TRBV7-2 to TRBJ2-4; D might be TRBD2 (5 bases). The germline V and J ends were trimmed by 0 bases and 5 bases, with 11 bases remaining between them. The CDR3 has 15 amino acids. Per the germline V gene, CDR1 is SGHTA and CDR2 is FQGNSA. The CDR3 reads CASSLAGKRENIQYF. The CDR3 DNA follows: TGTGCCAGCAGCTTAGCCGGGAAGCGTGAAAACATTCAGTACTTC. Variable domain in full (rest from reference TRBV7-2 and TRBJ2-4): GAGVSQSPSNKVTEKGKDVELRCDPISGHTALYWYRQSLGQGLEFLIYFQGNSAPDKSGLPSDRFSAERTGGSVSTLTIQRTQQEDSAVYLCASSLAGKRENIQYFGAGTRLSVL.

Regarding this clone: A junction end diverges from the germline sequence, so it may reflect a read error. The CDR3 nucleotides are TGTGCCGGCAGTGGGGACAGGGGGAATCAGCCCCAGCATTTT. Translation: CAGSGDRGNQPQHF. The J gene is TRBJ1-5, the V gene TRBV2; 11 bases match TRBD1. The CDR3 runs to 14 residues. Germline V gene sequence: CDR1 SNHLY, CDR2 FYNNEI.

V usage is TRBV5-1 and J usage is TRBJ2-5; D might be TRBD1 or TRBD2, each matching 6 bases. The germline V and J ends were trimmed by 5 bases and 5 bases, with 13 bases remaining between them. The germline V gene has CDR1 SGHRS and CDR2 YFSETQ. This CDR3 spans 13 amino acids. Here the CDR3 DNA reads TGCGCCAGCAGTCCCCGGGGGCGGGAGACCCAGTACTTC. Amino acids: CASSPRGRETQYF.

The V gene is TRBV19, the J gene TRBJ2-1, with a tentative D call TRBD2 (5 bases). The CDR3 contains 15 residues. V lost 0 bases and J 7 bases, leaving 13 bases between the germline ends. Germline V CDR1 and CDR2: LNHDA, SQIVND (reference sequence). CDR3: CASSIEGEFPNEQFF. CDR3 DNA: TGTGCCAGTAGTATAGAGGGAGAATTCCCGAATGAGCAGTTCTTC.

The V gene is TRBV7-2, the J gene TRBJ2-3; 8 nucleotides align to TRBD2. The CDR3 sequence is 16 residues long. J was trimmed by 3 bases and V by 7 bases; bases with no gene match: 12. The V gene's germline CDR1 is SGHTA and CDR2 FQGNSA. CDR3 protein: CASTPDRGGRTDTQYF. CDR3 DNA sequence: TGTGCCAGCACCCCGGATCGGGGGGGCCGAACAGATACGCAGTATTTT. Looking up the rest from reference TRBV7-2 and TRBJ2-3 gives the full variable domain: GAGVSQSPSNKVTEKGKDVELRCDPISGHTALYWYRQSLGQGLEFLIYFQGNSAPDKSGLPSDRFSAERTGGSVSTLTIQRTQQEDSAVYLCASTPDRGGRTDTQYFGPGTRLTVL.

The J gene is TRBJ2-7, the V gene TRBV5-1, with 7 bases that match TRBD1. The CDR3 runs to 15 residues. Germline-derived CDR1 and CDR2 are SGHRS and YFSETQ. V shed 0 bases, J shed 4 bases, and the junction held 7 bases outside the gene matches. This CDR3 is CASSLGGGDGYEQYF. CDR3 DNA sequence: TGCGCCAGCAGCTTGGGAGGGGGCGACGGTTACGAGCAGTACTTC.

The chain is built from TRBV7-6 and TRBJ1-4; D is undetermined. CDR1 and CDR2 (germline): SGHVS, FNYEAQ. This CDR3 has 13 residues. The ends were cut back, 1 base at V and 11 bases at J, with 11 bases in the middle. CDR3 amino acids: CASSLVGSVKLFF. The CDR3 DNA follows: TGTGCCAGCAGCTTAGTCGGGTCGGTCAAACTGTTTTTT. Drawing the rest from reference TRBV7-6 and TRBJ1-4, the complete variable domain is GAGVSQSPRYKVTKRGQDVALRCDPISGHVSLYWYRQALGQGPEFLTYFNYEAQQDKSGLPNDRFSAERPEGSISTLTIQRTEQRDSAMYRCASSLVGSVKLFFGSGTQLSVL.

The V gene is TRBV2, the J gene TRBJ1-5, with D perhaps TRBD1 (5 bases). The V end was cut by 2 bases, the J end by 6 bases, with 11 bases between. Germline CDR1 is SNHLY and CDR2 is FYNNEI. The CDR3 consists of 14 residues. The CDR3 here is CASSEMRGGQPQHF. In DNA, the CDR3 is TGTGCCAGCAGTGAAATGAGGGGCGGTCAGCCCCAGCATTTT. The entire variable domain, with the rest obtained from reference TRBV2 and TRBJ1-5, is as follows: EPEVTQTPSHQVTQMGQEVILRCVPISNHLYFYWYRQILGQKVEFLVSFYNNEISEKSEIFDDQFSVERPDGSNFTLKIRSTKLEDSAMYFCASSEMRGGQPQHFGDGTRLSIL.

The genes are TRBV15 and TRBJ1-2; D gene ambiguous. The V end was cut by 0 bases, the J end by 8 bases, with 19 bases between. Per germline, CDR1 LNHNV and CDR2 YYDKDF (reference sequence). The CDR3 is 16 residues long. The CDR3 DNA sequence: TGTGCCACCAGCAGAGATTCGTTTGGCAGACGTGGAGGCTACACCTTC. Translation: CATSRDSFGRRGGYTF.

The CDR3 DNA is TGTGCCAGCAGCACTACAGGGTTCAATCAGCCCCAGCATTTT. It codes for CASSTTGFNQPQHF. This chain joins TRBV6-5 and TRBJ1-5, with a weak D call TRBD1 (6 bases). This CDR3 region has 14 residues. Trimming pared 6 bases from V and 3 bases from J, leaving 12 bases between. Looked up from germline, CDR1 is MNHEY and CDR2 is SVGAGI.

This clone was counted between two and nine times. This chain uses TRBV9 with TRBJ2-7, with a tentative D call TRBD2 (5 bases). Trimming removed 2 bases at V and 0 bases at J, with 6 bases between. The CDR3 spans 13 residues. Germline V gene sequence: CDR1 SGDLS, CDR2 YYNGEE. The CDR3 DNA follows: TGTGCCAGCAGCGTCGGGGACTCCTACGAGCAGTACTTC. Its translation is CASSVGDSYEQYF.

CDR3 nucleotide sequence: TGTGCCAGCAGTTACGGACTGCTGAACACTGAAGCTTTCTTT. The encoded protein is CASSYGLLNTEAFF. The chain couples TRBV6-5 to TRBJ1-1; D gene ambiguous. The germline CDR1 and CDR2 sequences are MNHEY and SVGAGI. The CDR3 extends over 14 amino acids. Trimming removed 2 bases from V and 0 bases from J, with 7 bases in between.

This clone was recorded once. The rearrangement uses TRBV4-1 and TRBJ1-1; 7 bases fit TRBD1. Germline V gene data show CDR1 as MGHRA and CDR2 as YSYEKL. V shed 0 bases and J 2 bases; nucleotides not matched to a gene: 6. The CDR3 totals 16 residues. The CDR3 nucleotides are TGCGCCAGCAGCCAAGACCCGGGACAGAAAAACACTGAAGCTTTCTTT. Amino acid sequence: CASSQDPGQKNTEAFF.

The J gene is TRBJ1-1, the V gene TRBV10-1, with D maybe TRBD1 (5 bases). V shed 10 bases and J shed 4 bases, with 13 bases lying between them. The CDR3 spans 12 residues. Germline V gene sequence: CDR1 WNHNN, CDR2 SYGVQD (reference sequence). The CDR3, as DNA: TGCGCCATCAATACAGGCCTCACTGAAGCTTTCTTT. It is translated as CAINTGLTEAFF.

This clone is a singleton in its sample. In DNA form, the CDR3 reads TGTGCCAGCAGCTCGGGACAGGGGAGGGGGGAGCAGTTCTTC. Residues: CASSSGQGRGEQFF. The V gene is TRBV5-4, the J gene TRBJ2-1; 10 nucleotides match TRBD1. V lost 3 bases and J lost 10; bases outside the gene matches: 7. CDR1 is SGHNT and CDR2 is YYREEE in the germline V gene (reference sequence). The CDR3 contains 14 residues. Variable domain in full (rest from reference TRBV5-4 and TRBJ2-1): ETGVTQSPTHLIKTRGQQVTLRCSSQSGHNTVSWYQQALGQGPQFIFQYYREEENGRGNFPPRFSGLQFPNYSSELNVNALELDDSALYLCASSSGQGRGEQFFGPGTRLTVL.

The chain is built from TRBV5-4 and TRBJ2-5; 8 nucleotides align to TRBD1. J gave up 4 bases and V 2 bases, and 4 bases lay outside the gene matches. The CDR3 loop spans 14 amino acids. The germline V gene has CDR1 SGHNT and CDR2 YYREEE (reference sequence). The CDR3 spells CASSLQGGGETQYF. The CDR3 coding sequence is TGTGCCAGCAGCTTACAGGGGGGCGGAGAGACCCAGTACTTC. The variable domain in full, with the rest retrieved from reference TRBV5-4 and TRBJ2-5, is ETGVTQSPTHLIKTRGQQVTLRCSSQSGHNTVSWYQQALGQGPQFIFQYYREEENGRGNFPPRFSGLQFPNYSSELNVNALELDDSALYLCASSLQGGGETQYFGPGTRLLVL.

The chain uses TRBV5-1 and TRBJ1-4; no definite D call. This CDR3 is 15 amino acids long. CDR1 is SGHRS and CDR2 is YFSETQ in the germline V gene. V shed 2 bases and J shed 11 bases, with 19 bases lying between them. The CDR3 bases are TGCGCCAGCAGCTTAATCGCGAATGGGGAAGGGAAACTGTTTTTT. Encoded protein: CASSLIANGEGKLFF.

The V and J genes are TRBV2 and TRBJ1-3, with 7 positions matching TRBD1. V lost 7 bases and J lost 0; bases outside the gene matches: 6. Germline CDR1 SNHLY, CDR2 FYNNEI. The CDR3 consists of 15 residues. The CDR3 region has the DNA TGTGCCAGCACTGTGGGACAGAACTCTGGAAACACCATATATTTT. This translates into CASTVGQNSGNTIYF.

The chain links TRBV9 to TRBJ2-7, with 10 positions matching TRBD2. V dropped 5 bases and J dropped 6; count of bases not matched to a gene: 2. CDR1 is SGDLS and CDR2 is YYNGEE in the germline V gene. The CDR3 has 12 residues. The CDR3 spells CASSASGGEQYF. CDR3 nucleotide sequence: TGTGCCAGCAGTGCTAGCGGGGGCGAGCAGTACTTC. The entire variable domain, with the rest obtained from reference TRBV9 and TRBJ2-7, is as follows: DSGVTQTPKHLITATGQRVTLRCSPRSGDLSVYWYQQSLDQGLQFLIQYYNGEERAKGNILERFSAQQFPDLHSELNLSSLELGDSALYFCASSASGGEQYFGPGTRLTVT.

The CDR3 nucleotides read TGTGCCAGTAGTGGGACGGGGGTACAGCCCCAGCATTTT. It translates to CASSGTGVQPQHF. This sequence joins TRBV19 and TRBJ1-5; tentatively, D is TRBD1 (5 bases). Trimming cost V 5 bases and J 7 bases, with 12 bases left between them. The V gene's germline CDR1 is LNHDA and CDR2 SQIVND (reference sequence). This CDR3 spans 13 amino acids.

The chain employs TRBV11-2 and TRBJ1-1, with D possibly being TRBD1 (5 bases). CDR1 is SGHAT and CDR2 is FQNNGV in the germline V gene. CDR3 length equals 14 residues. Trimming shortened V by 7 bases and J by 1 base, and 13 bases separated the two germline ends. The CDR3 coding sequence is TGTGCCAGCACCATGGGACCGAAGAACACTGAAGCTTTCTTT. Translating it yields CASTMGPKNTEAFF.

This clone was recorded only once. The CDR3: CASSLIKGSGYTF. In nucleotides, the CDR3 is TGTGCCAGCAGCCTTATAAAGGGGAGCGGCTACACCTTC. The rearrangement links TRBV7-9 to TRBJ1-2; tentatively, D is TRBD1 (5 bases). Germline CDR1 SEHNR, CDR2 FQNEAQ (reference sequence). Trimming cost V 5 bases and J 8 bases, with 15 bases left between them. The CDR3 runs to 13 residues.

The gene calls are TRBV6-5 and TRBJ2-3; no definite D call. This CDR3 has 12 amino acids. Germline CDR1 and CDR2: MNHEY and SVGAGI. V was clipped by 6 bases and J by 6 bases, with 10 bases between them. In DNA, the CDR3 is TGTGCCAGCAGCCGGCCTAAGGATACGCAGTATTTT. This sequence encodes CASSRPKDTQYF.

The chain has TRBV11-3 and TRBJ2-7; D gene unclear. With 5 bases removed from V and 1 base from J, the gap between germline ends came to 9 bases. CDR1 and CDR2 from the germline V gene are SGHNT and YENEEA. This CDR3 contains 13 residues. The CDR3 DNA follows: TGTGCCAGCAGCCGGACCCCGTCCTACGAGCAGTACTTC. This encodes CASSRTPSYEQYF.

This chain links TRBV7-9 with TRBJ2-2; 8 bases agree with TRBD1. V dropped 5 bases and J dropped 4; count of bases not matched to a gene: 6. Germline V lookup: CDR1 SEHNR, CDR2 FQNEAQ (reference sequence). The CDR3 extends over 15 amino acids. The CDR3 DNA follows: TGTGCCAGCAGCCCCGCGACAGGGGTCACCGGGGAGCTGTTTTTT. Encoded protein: CASSPATGVTGELFF.

The chain uses TRBV5-6 and TRBJ1-2, with 8 bases fitting TRBD1. Germline V lookup: CDR1 SGHDT, CDR2 YYEEEE. Trimming at V came to 3 bases and at J to 5 bases, leaving 9 bases not matched to a gene. The CDR3 consists of 15 residues. The CDR3 bases are TGTGCCAGCAGCTCAGACAGGGGAATGGGTTATGGCTACACCTTC. Residues: CASSSDRGMGYGYTF.